Each of the 8 T cell receptor beta chains below was sequenced from the same sample in a study of blood T cell repertoires in COVID-19. The protocol was immunoSEQ multiplex PCR, while the TCRdb copy is restricted to in-frame clones and leaves out a portion. The sample lists some 200,000 clones, approximately 84% occurring once. Sequencing was carried out using peripheral blood. These receptors were taken from a woman aged 45-65 years with active or convalescent COVID-19.

In this sample, this clone turned up a few times. This chain links TRBV6-5 with TRBJ1-1; TRBD1 might be the D (5 bases). CDR1 is MNHEY, CDR2 SVGAGI, per germline. The CDR3 contains 14 residues. Trimming cost V 6 bases and J 0 bases, with 11 bases left between them. The CDR3, as DNA: TGTGCCAGCAGCTCAGACAGCATGAACACTGAAGCTTTCTTT. It encodes CASSSDSMNTEAFF.

J is TRBJ1-5 and V is TRBV19, with a tentative D call TRBD1 (6 bases). V lost 5 bases and J 7 bases, leaving 12 bases between the germline ends. Germline V gene sequence: CDR1 LNHDA, CDR2 SQIVND (reference sequence). This CDR3 is built from 13 residues. In DNA, the CDR3 is TGTGCCAGTAGTGGGGGGGCACACCAGCCCCAGCATTTT. This translates into CASSGGAHQPQHF.

V is TRBV19 and J is TRBJ2-5; a possible D gene is TRBD2 (5 bases). The CDR3 has 14 residues. The V gene's germline CDR1 is LNHDA and CDR2 SQIVND (reference sequence). V gave up 5 bases and J gave up 1 base, with 11 bases separating them. CDR3 in amino acids: CASSAPGIQETQYF. The CDR3, as DNA: TGTGCCAGTAGTGCACCCGGGATCCAAGAGACCCAGTACTTC.

The chain is built from TRBV3-1 (or the pseudogene TRBV3-2) and TRBJ2-3; TRBD1 aligns across 7 bases. Germline V gives CDR1 LGHDT, CDR2 YNNKEL (reference sequence). The CDR3 consists of 15 residues. V dropped 3 bases and J dropped 0; count of bases not matched to a gene: 3. CDR3 nucleotides: TGTGCCAGCAGCCAGCTGGACAGGAGCACAGATACGCAGTATTTT. Encoded protein: CASSQLDRSTDTQYF.

The rearrangement uses TRBV15 and TRBJ1-5; 7 bases line up with TRBD1. Germline CDR1 reads LNHNV; CDR2 reads YYDKDF (reference sequence). Trimming removed 3 bases from V and 6 bases from J; junction bases left unmatched: 8. The CDR3 consists of 15 residues. The CDR3 nucleotides are TGTGCCACCAGCAGCGGGGGACAGACTCTTCAGCCCCAGCATTTT. It encodes CATSSGGQTLQPQHF.

The chain's CDR3 is CAWRGDSPNYGYTF. CDR3 DNA sequence: TGTGCCTGGAGAGGGGACAGTCCGAACTATGGCTACACCTTC. This rearrangement joins TRBV30 to TRBJ1-2; TRBD1 matches at 7 bases. Germline CDR1 GTSNPN, CDR2 SVGIG (reference sequence). The CDR3 consists of 14 residues. V gave up 3 bases and J gave up 2 bases; unmatched junction bases: 6.

CDR3 loop: CASSPRRGQGTHSGNTIYF. The CDR3 nucleotides read TGTGCCAGCAGCCCGCGTAGGGGACAGGGGACTCACTCTGGAAACACCATATATTTT. V is TRBV7-9 and J is TRBJ1-3; 10 bases map to TRBD1. The CDR3 is 19 amino acids. V gave up 5 bases and J gave up 0 bases; unmatched junction bases: 13. In germline, CDR1 is SEHNR, CDR2 FQNEAQ (reference sequence).

This rearrangement joins TRBV2 to TRBJ1-1; the match to TRBD1 covers 9 bases. Germline-derived CDR1 and CDR2 are SNHLY and FYNNEI. Unmatched junction bases numbered 7, after V lost 7 bases and J lost 1 base. CDR3 length: 15 residues. Here the CDR3 DNA reads TGTGCCAGCACCCTGACAGGGGGAGAGAACACTGAAGCTTTCTTT. It is translated as CASTLTGGENTEAFF.